This T cell receptor (beta chain) was observed in a study of identifying expanded T cells in peripheral blood. This table comes from immunoSEQ multiplex PCR, and its TCRdb copy is limited to in-frame clones, with some not included. The table lists approximately 81,000 clones, over 80% of them singletons. Study-level results: Differentially abundant clones: approximately 1.3 between replicates, about 15 at roughly 2 weeks, more than 18 at four. Approximately two-week clone count variance significantly increased as total template count grew.

V dropped 9 bases and J dropped 5 bases, with 20 bases sitting between them. This CDR3 is built from 14 residues. The germline CDR1 and CDR2 sequences are LNHNV and YYDKDF (reference sequence). This clone was seen a handful of times. Its target is unknown. Collection occurred without any documented infections or immune events in donors. The chain couples TRBV15 to TRBJ2-7, with TRBD2 as a possible D gene (6 bases). The source is a person between 18 and 70 years old in good health. The sample was blood. The CDR3 DNA follows: TGTGCCACGGGGGGAGAAGGAGGGTACGACGAGCAGTACTTC. It codes for CATGGEGGYDEQYF.